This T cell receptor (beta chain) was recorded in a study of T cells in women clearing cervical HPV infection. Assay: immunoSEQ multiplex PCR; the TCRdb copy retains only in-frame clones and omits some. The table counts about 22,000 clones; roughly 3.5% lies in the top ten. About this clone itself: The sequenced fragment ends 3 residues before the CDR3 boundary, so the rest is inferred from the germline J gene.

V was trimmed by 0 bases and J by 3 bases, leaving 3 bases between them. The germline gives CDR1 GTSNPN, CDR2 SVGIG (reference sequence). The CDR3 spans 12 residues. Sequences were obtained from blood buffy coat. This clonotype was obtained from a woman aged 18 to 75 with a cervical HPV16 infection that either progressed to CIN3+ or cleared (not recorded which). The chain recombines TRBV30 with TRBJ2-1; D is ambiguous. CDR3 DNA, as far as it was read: TGTGCCTGGAGTGTCTACTACAATGAG. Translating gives CAWSVYYNE. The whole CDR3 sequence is CAWSVYYNEQFF. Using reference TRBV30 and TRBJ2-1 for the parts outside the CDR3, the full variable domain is SQTIHQWPATLVQPVGSPLSLECTVEGTSNPNLYWYRQAAGRGLQLLFYSVGIGQISSEVPQNLSASRPQDRQFILSSKKLLLSDSGFYLCAWSVYYNEQFFGPGTRLTVL.